This T cell receptor beta chain was identified during a study of T cells in Graves' hyperthyroidism and ophthalmopathy. There were TCR beta CDR3 regions amplified from RNA transcripts. First-round RT-PCR with HTBI primers amplified the TCR CDR3 region. From the multiplex PCR reads, TCRdb called clonotypes with MiXCR, one entry per CDR3 protein. The repertoire holds roughly 260,000 distinct CDR3 sequences, with roughly 15% as singletons. A patient was excluded if there was uncontrolled infection, other autoimmune disease, pregnancy or lactation. For the diagnoses, clinical symptoms, serum thyroxine and TRAb, thyroid ultrasound and orbital computed tomography were used. The authors took PBMCs from 7.5 to 10 ml fresh peripheral blood. The specimen was blood. The sequence came from a woman between 40 and 50 years old with Graves' hyperthyroidism that later progressed to Graves' ophthalmopathy.

The CDR3 coding sequence is TGTGCCAGCAGTTACTTTTACGGCGGGAGTGAAGGCACAGATACGCAGTATTTT. It specifies CASSYFYGGSEGTDTQYF. The chain carries TRBV6-2 or TRBV6-3 and TRBJ2-3; 7 bases match TRBD2. The CDR3 is 18 residues long. V lost 1 base, J lost 1 base, and 11 bases stayed unmatched. Germline-derived CDR1 and CDR2 are MNHEY and SVGEGT.